A selection of T cell receptor beta chains follows, all from one sample in a study of identical twins. TCRdb re-analysed the 5' RACE reads in MiXCR, keeping a single row per CDR3 protein. The sample contains around 340,000 distinct CDR3 sequences, approximately 13% of which appear only once. The same data also contributed to another study, on yellow fever vaccine responses in identical twins.

Material for sequencing was CD8+ T cells sorted from blood. The origin of the receptors is a woman aged 18-29 years in good health. Both conserved end residues are part of each CDR3. The order of the fields is V gene, J gene, CDR3 protein.

V: TRBV11-2; J: TRBJ2-2; CDR3: CASSSGGGGLQAGELFF
V: TRBV19; J: TRBJ1-1; CDR3: CASSIGSGTEAFF
V: TRBV12-3/TRBV12-4; J: TRBJ2-3; CDR3: CASRRGSSTDTQYF
V: TRBV15; J: TRBJ1-5; CDR3: CATSRGQGASNQPQHF
V: TRBV7-9; J: TRBJ1-6; CDR3: CASSTGQGSSPLHF
V: TRBV2; J: TRBJ2-6; CDR3: CASSGSGGANVLTF
V: TRBV15; J: TRBJ1-1; CDR3: CATSRDGGGEAFF
V: TRBV3-1; J: TRBJ2-5; CDR3: CASSQEARQETQYF
V: TRBV7-9; J: TRBJ2-5; CDR3: CASSLAPPGTADETQYF
V: TRBV6-2/TRBV6-3; J: TRBJ2-7; CDR3: CASSYVGAPYEQYF
V: TRBV15; J: TRBJ2-5; CDR3: CATSPGETQYF
V: TRBV12-3/TRBV12-4; J: TRBJ2-3; CDR3: CAAGNGDTQYF
V: TRBV4-1; J: TRBJ2-1; CDR3: CASSQGSGDEQFF
V: TRBV9; J: TRBJ1-1; CDR3: CASSLGPWGGTEAFF
V: TRBV16; J: TRBJ1-2; CDR3: CASSQRGPTTNYGYTF